This passage covers 31 T cell receptor beta chains from one sample sequenced in a study of blood T cells in healthy people across ages. A second PCR, run for 7 to 11 cycles, used a sample-barcoded 5' primer plus a J-beta primer mix. TCRdb fed the 5' RACE reads into MiXCR, producing one record per CDR3 protein. The sample has about 2 million distinct CDR3 sequences, 40% to 55% seen once. Sequenced: blood. The receptors were gathered from a woman aged 40 to 55 in good health.

The V gene is TRBV4-3, the J gene TRBJ2-6; D is perhaps TRBD1 or TRBD2 (5 bases each). Germline V gene data show CDR1 as LGHNA and CDR2 as YSLEER. V lost 4 bases to trimming and J lost 2 bases, with 15 bases between them. The CDR3 consists of 17 residues. The CDR3 loop is CASSRTTGPTGANVLTF. The CDR3 bases are TGCGCCAGCAGCCGAACGACGGGGCCCACTGGGGCCAACGTCCTGACTTTC.

The chain is built from TRBV27 and TRBJ2-1, with 7 bases aligning to TRBD2. Per the germline V gene, CDR1 is MNHEY and CDR2 is SMNVEV (reference sequence). The CDR3 totals 15 residues. J was trimmed by 1 base and V by 7 bases; bases with no gene match: 7. CDR3 DNA sequence: TGTGCCAGCATTGGGGCGGGAGAGTCCTACAATGAGCAGTTCTTC. This encodes CASIGAGESYNEQFF.

The rearrangement uses TRBV6-1 and TRBJ2-7; TRBD1 aligns across 10 bases. The V and J ends lost 4 bases and 3 bases, in that order; junction bases with no gene match: 6. The CDR3 is 15 residues long. Germline CDR1 reads MNHNS; CDR2 reads SASEGT. The CDR3 DNA reads as TGTGCCAGCAGTGCCGCCGGGACAGGGGACTACGAGCAGTACTTC. Translation gives CASSAAGTGDYEQYF.

This sequence joins TRBV7-4 and TRBJ2-4, with 12 bases lining up with TRBD1. The CDR3 sequence is 18 residues long. In germline, CDR1 is SGHVT, CDR2 SQSDAQ. Trimming at V came to 5 bases and at J to 13 bases, leaving 21 bases not matched to a gene. The chain's CDR3 is CASSAPSSGTGGADEQYF. In nucleotides, the CDR3 is TGTGCCAGCAGCGCCCCCTCATCGGGGACAGGGGGCGCAGATGAGCAGTACTTC. Variable domain in full (rest from reference TRBV7-4 and TRBJ2-4): GAGVSQSPRYKVAKRGRDVALRCDSISGHVTLYWYRQTLGQGSEVLTYSQSDAQRDKSGRPSGRFSAERPERSVSTLKIQRTEQGDSAVYLCASSAPSSGTGGADEQYFGAGTRLSVL.

This clonotype was observed a few times. The junction shows a germline mismatch at one end, possibly a read error. The chain recombines TRBV4-1 with TRBJ1-4; D gene ambiguous. This CDR3 comprises 14 residues. The germline V gene has CDR1 MGHRA and CDR2 YSYEKL. The CDR3 protein is CASSQEPSNEKLFF. CDR3 sequence (DNA): TGCGCAAGCAGCCAAGAACCTTCAAATGAAAAACTGTTTTTT.

This clonotype has a handful of counts. The J gene is TRBJ1-1, the V gene TRBV2; D is uncertain. Between the trimmed V and J ends, which lost 10 bases and 2 bases, there was a span of 8 bases. The length of the CDR3 is 11 residues. Germline CDR1 and CDR2: SNHLY and FYNNEI. CDR3 nucleotides: TGTGCCATCCATGTTAACACTGAAGCTTTCTTT. It codes for CAIHVNTEAFF.

This clonotype was found a few times. The chain carries TRBV7-2 and TRBJ2-2; 8 bases match TRBD1. The CDR3 runs 13 residues. J gave up 9 bases and V 4 bases, and 4 bases lay outside the gene matches. CDR1 and CDR2 from the germline V gene are SGHTA and FQGNSA. CDR3 protein: CASSYRGNRELFF. CDR3 sequence (DNA): TGTGCCAGCAGCTACAGGGGGAACAGGGAGCTGTTTTTT.

The chain recombines TRBV5-1 with TRBJ1-1, with D tentatively TRBD1 (5 bases). Trimming cost V 5 bases and J 1 base, with 15 bases left between them. Germline-derived CDR1 and CDR2 are SGHRS and YFSETQ. The CDR3 runs to 15 residues. DNA of the CDR3: TGCGCCAGCAGTTTTATGCCTGACAGGAACACTGAAGCTTTCTTT. As protein: CASSFMPDRNTEAFF.

V is TRBV6-5 and J is TRBJ2-3; TRBD2 agrees at 12 bases. Trimming at V came to 3 bases and at J to 3 bases, leaving 7 bases not matched to a gene. The germline gives CDR1 MNHEY, CDR2 SVGAGI. This CDR3 region has 17 residues. The CDR3 loop is CASSYLAGGLGTDTQYF. The CDR3 DNA is TGTGCCAGCAGTTATCTAGCGGGGGGGCTGGGGACAGATACGCAGTATTTT.

This clonotype was picked up a small number of times. This rearrangement joins TRBV6-6 to TRBJ2-7; TRBD1 matches at 10 bases. CDR3 length: 15 residues. Germline CDR1 is MNHNY and CDR2 is SVGAGI (reference sequence). V lost 5 bases to trimming and J lost 4 bases; unmatched junction nucleotides: 8. Here the CDR3 reads CASSETGGWSYEQYF. The CDR3 DNA follows: TGTGCCAGCAGTGAGACAGGGGGCTGGTCGTACGAGCAGTACTTC.

The chain carries TRBV4-1 and TRBJ2-5; D might be TRBD1 (6 bases). Trimming took off 1 base at V and 2 bases at J, with 17 bases between the two ends. CDR3 length: 17 amino acids. Germline V CDR1 and CDR2: MGHRA, YSYEKL. In DNA form, the CDR3 reads TGCGCCAGCAGCCAAGTATGGGTGGGGGCAGGTCAAGAGACCCAGTACTTC. As protein: CASSQVWVGAGQETQYF.

This clonotype was counted only a few times. In nucleotides, the CDR3 is TGTGCCAGCAGTTGGGGGAGCGGGGGGGTCCTCGGAGATACGCAGTATTTT. This gives the protein CASSWGSGGVLGDTQYF. The V call is TRBV28, the J call TRBJ2-3; 10 bases align to TRBD2. The CDR3 loop spans 17 amino acids. V shed 4 bases, J shed 5 bases, and the junction held 12 bases outside the gene matches. Germline-derived CDR1 and CDR2 are MDHEN and SYDVKM. Full variable domain (outside the CDR3, taken from reference TRBV28 and TRBJ2-3): DVKVTQSSRYLVKRTGEKVFLECVQDMDHENMFWYRQDPGLGLRLIYFSYDVKMKEKGDIPEGYSVSREKKERFSLILESASTNQTSMYLCASSWGSGGVLGDTQYFGPGTRLTVL.

J is TRBJ2-5 and V is TRBV7-2; TRBD1 is a possible D gene (5 bases). Germline V gives CDR1 SGHTA, CDR2 FQGNSA. The CDR3 has 14 amino acids. V lost 5 bases, J lost 2 bases, and 12 bases lay in between. The CDR3 DNA is TGTGCCAGCAGCCTTCGACAGCCGCAAGAGACCCAGTACTTC. Translating it yields CASSLRQPQETQYF.

This chain links TRBV28 with TRBJ2-1; maybe TRBD2 (6 bases). The CDR3 totals 14 residues. Germline assignment: CDR1 MDHEN and CDR2 SYDVKM. The V gene lost 8 bases and the J gene lost 1 base, with 12 bases spanning the gap. CDR3 residues: CASVRGTSYNEQFF. CDR3 bases: TGTGCCAGCGTCCGCGGGACTTCCTACAATGAGCAGTTCTTC.

This clonotype was observed once. V gene TRBV7-9 combines with J gene TRBJ2-7; D possibly corresponds to TRBD1 (6 bases). Germline-derived CDR1 and CDR2 are SEHNR and FQNEAQ (reference sequence). The CDR3 is 15 amino acids. V was trimmed by 1 base and J by 5 bases, leaving 15 bases between them. CDR3 sequence reads: CASSLGQAKSDEQYF. DNA for the CDR3: TGTGCCAGCAGCTTAGGACAGGCGAAGAGTGACGAGCAGTACTTC.

The chain couples TRBV6-6 to TRBJ1-1; 8 bases align to TRBD1. J was trimmed by 2 bases and V by 2 bases; bases with no gene match: 10. The CDR3 length is 17 residues. Germline V gives CDR1 MNHNY, CDR2 SVGAGI (reference sequence). Here the CDR3 DNA reads TGTGCCAGCAGTTACCCGCGTCAGGGGGCGGAAAACACTGAAGCTTTCTTT. Amino acids: CASSYPRQGAENTEAFF.

The rearrangement links TRBV28 to TRBJ2-1; 10 bases line up with TRBD2. V lost 1 base, J lost 1 base, and 4 bases stayed unmatched. CDR3 length: 17 residues. Germline V gene sequence: CDR1 MDHEN, CDR2 SYDVKM. CDR3 sequence (DNA): TGTGCCAGCAGTTTATTAGGGACTAGCGTTTCCTACAATGAGCAGTTCTTC. This encodes CASSLLGTSVSYNEQFF.

This chain joins TRBV7-9 and TRBJ2-5; a possible D gene is TRBD2 (5 bases). From germline, CDR1 is SEHNR and CDR2 FQNEAQ (reference sequence). CDR3 length: 14 residues. The V end was cut by 5 bases, the J end by 5 bases, with 15 bases between. CDR3 sequence: CASSHQRLRETQYF. The CDR3, as DNA: TGTGCCAGCAGCCACCAGCGGCTTCGGGAGACCCAGTACTTC.

In its sample, this clonotype was seen once. This sequence joins TRBV7-2 and TRBJ2-7; 9 bases align to TRBD2. The germline gives CDR1 SGHTA, CDR2 FQGNSA. The V and J ends lost 1 base and 2 bases, in that order; junction bases with no gene match: 6. The CDR3 is made up of 16 amino acids. The CDR3 coding sequence is TGTGCCAGCAGCTTAGTGTCTCTAGCGGGGACCTACGAGCAGTACTTC. Residues: CASSLVSLAGTYEQYF.

A few counts support this clonotype. The rearrangement uses TRBV4-1 and TRBJ1-2; 8 nucleotides match TRBD1. Germline loops: CDR1 MGHRA, CDR2 YSYEKL. The CDR3 length is 15 residues. V gave up 3 bases and J gave up 2 bases; unmatched junction bases: 5. CDR3 sequence reads: CASSHPDRVNYGYTF. CDR3 nucleotides: TGCGCCAGCAGCCATCCGGACAGGGTAAACTATGGCTACACCTTC.

The genes are TRBV20-1 and TRBJ2-3, with TRBD1 matching 9 bases. The junction had 6 bases not matched to a gene; V was cut back by 4 bases and J by 4 bases. Germline CDR1 DFQATT, CDR2 SNEGSKA (reference sequence). This CDR3 contains 14 residues. The CDR3 loop is CSAIRDRVSDTQYF. DNA for the CDR3: TGCAGTGCTATCCGGGACAGGGTTTCAGATACGCAGTATTTT.

This sequence joins TRBV6-2 or TRBV6-3 and TRBJ1-1; D is unresolved. The CDR3 sequence is 14 residues long. Looked up from germline, CDR1 is MNHEY and CDR2 is SVGEGT. Trimming pared 2 bases from V and 4 bases from J, leaving 11 bases between. The CDR3 DNA reads as TGTGCCAGCAGTTACACGGGAGCGGGCACTGAAGCTTTCTTT. Its protein is CASSYTGAGTEAFF.

V gene TRBV20-1 combines with J gene TRBJ2-5; 9 bases align to TRBD2. Unmatched junction bases numbered 8, after V lost 6 bases and J lost 3 bases. CDR3 length: 14 residues. Germline V CDR1 and CDR2: DFQATT, SNEGSKA (reference sequence). The CDR3, as DNA: TGCAGTGCGGGAGGGACTAGCCCAAAAGAGACCCAGTACTTC. As protein: CSAGGTSPKETQYF.

CDR3 protein: CASRETEPYGYTF. DNA for the CDR3: TGCGCCAGCAGAGAGACAGAGCCCTATGGCTACACCTTC. The rearrangement joins TRBV5-1 to TRBJ1-2, with a weak D call TRBD1 (5 bases). Per germline, CDR1 SGHRS and CDR2 YFSETQ. The V end lost 5 bases, the J end lost 4 bases, and 12 bases lay between the germline ends. The CDR3 extends over 13 amino acids.

The chain recombines TRBV20-1 with TRBJ2-1; D ambiguous. Deletions cut 5 bases from V and 6 bases from J, with 14 bases between. CDR1 and CDR2 from the germline V gene are DFQATT and SNEGSKA (reference sequence). This CDR3 is built from 13 residues. The CDR3 DNA is TGCAGTGCTCCGAATGGTCTGGGCAATGAGCAGTTCTTC. Protein: CSAPNGLGNEQFF.

This clonotype was seen more than once but under ten times. The gene calls are TRBV20-1 and TRBJ1-2, with TRBD1 as a possible D gene (6 bases). V lost 0 bases and J 7 bases, leaving 15 bases between the germline ends. Germline V lookup: CDR1 DFQATT, CDR2 SNEGSKA (reference sequence). The CDR3 runs 14 residues. CDR3 amino acids: CSARDYPGEAGYTF. Written as DNA, the CDR3 is TGCAGTGCTAGAGATTATCCAGGGGAGGCTGGCTACACCTTC.

V gene TRBV12-3 or TRBV12-4 combines with J gene TRBJ2-1, with no clear D. V dropped 2 bases and J dropped 10 bases, with 9 bases sitting between them. This CDR3 region has 12 residues. CDR3 coding DNA: TGTGCCAGCAGTTTATCCCTATGGGAGCAGTTCTTC. This encodes CASSLSLWEQFF.

The gene calls are TRBV6-4 and TRBJ2-3; 12 bases map to TRBD1. The CDR3 is 15 residues long. Germline V gene data show CDR1 as MRHNA and CDR2 as SNTAGT. With V trimmed by 8 bases and J by 4 bases, 7 bases remained unmatched. The CDR3 loop reads CASAGTGGGADTQYF. CDR3 DNA: TGTGCCAGCGCTGGGACAGGGGGCGGCGCAGATACGCAGTATTTT.

The CDR3 DNA reads as TGCGCCAGCAGCCACCGGGACAGGGACAACTATGGCTACACCTTC. This sequence encodes CASSHRDRDNYGYTF. The V gene is TRBV4-3, the J gene TRBJ1-2, with 9 positions matching TRBD1. The CDR3 length is 15 residues. The germline V gene has CDR1 LGHNA and CDR2 YSLEER. V dropped 3 bases and J dropped 2; count of bases not matched to a gene: 4.

J is TRBJ2-1 and V is TRBV4-3, with unresolved D. Germline V gives CDR1 LGHNA, CDR2 YSLEER. Trimming removed 0 bases from V and 2 bases from J, with 8 bases in between. The CDR3 runs to 15 residues. The CDR3 spells CASSQDTQTYNEQFF. The DNA of the CDR3 is TGCGCCAGCAGCCAAGATACCCAGACCTACAATGAGCAGTTCTTC.

The chain links TRBV2 to TRBJ2-4; 7 nucleotides align to TRBD1. The CDR3 has 15 residues. The V segment lost 6 bases and the J segment 1 base; nucleotides outside the gene matches: 6. Germline assignment: CDR1 SNHLY and CDR2 FYNNEI. CDR3 sequence reads: CASRDRQLAKNIQYF. The CDR3 nucleotides are TGTGCCAGCAGGGACAGGCAACTGGCCAAAAACATTCAGTACTTC.